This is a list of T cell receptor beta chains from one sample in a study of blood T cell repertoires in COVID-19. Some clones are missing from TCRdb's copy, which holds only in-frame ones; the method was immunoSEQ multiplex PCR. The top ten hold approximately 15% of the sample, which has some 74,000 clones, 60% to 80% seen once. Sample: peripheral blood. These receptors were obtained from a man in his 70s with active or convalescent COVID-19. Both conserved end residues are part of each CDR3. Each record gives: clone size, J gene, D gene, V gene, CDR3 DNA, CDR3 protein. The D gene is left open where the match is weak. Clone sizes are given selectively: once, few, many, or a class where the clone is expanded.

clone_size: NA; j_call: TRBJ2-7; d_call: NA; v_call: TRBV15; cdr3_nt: TGTGCCACCAGCAGTCAAACAGGATACGAGCAGTACTTC; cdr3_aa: CATSSQTGYEQYF
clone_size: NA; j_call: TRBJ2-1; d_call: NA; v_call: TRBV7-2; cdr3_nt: TGTGCCAGCAGCTTAGTAGACAATGAGCAGTTCTTC; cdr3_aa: CASSLVDNEQFF
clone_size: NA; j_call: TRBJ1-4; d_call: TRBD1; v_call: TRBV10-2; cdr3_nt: TGCGCCAGCAGTGGTACAGGGGCGGATGAAAAACTGTTTTTT; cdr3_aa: CASSGTGADEKLFF
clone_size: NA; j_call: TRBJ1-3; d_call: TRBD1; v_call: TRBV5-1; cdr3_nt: TGCGCCAGCAGCGTCGGGACAGGGGGAAACACCATATATTTT; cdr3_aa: CASSVGTGGNTIYF
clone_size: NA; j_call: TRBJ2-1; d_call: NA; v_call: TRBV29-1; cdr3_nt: TGCAGCGCCTTTCAAACACCCAACTCCTACAATGAGCAGTTCTTC; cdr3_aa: CSAFQTPNSYNEQFF
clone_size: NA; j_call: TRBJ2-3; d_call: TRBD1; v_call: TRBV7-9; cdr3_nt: TGTGCCAGCAGTTCCTACCCGGGACAGGGGTTGGATACGCAGTATTTT; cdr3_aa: CASSSYPGQGLDTQYF
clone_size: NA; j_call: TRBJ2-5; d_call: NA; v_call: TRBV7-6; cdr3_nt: TGTGCCAGCAGCCGCGGGCGTCAAGAGACCCAGTACTTC; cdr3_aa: CASSRGRQETQYF
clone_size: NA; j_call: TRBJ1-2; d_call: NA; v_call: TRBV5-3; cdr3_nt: TGTGCCAGAAGCTTTCCCCGACATCCCAACTATGGCTACACCTTC; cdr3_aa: CARSFPRHPNYGYTF
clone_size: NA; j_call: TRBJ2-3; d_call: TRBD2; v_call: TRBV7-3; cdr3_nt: TGTGCCAGCAGCCCCTGGGGGGGAGATAACACAGATACGCAGTATTTT; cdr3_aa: CASSPWGGDNTDTQYF
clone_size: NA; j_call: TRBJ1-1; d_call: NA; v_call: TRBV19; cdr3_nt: TGTGCCAGTAGTATGCAGACTGAAGCTTTCTTT; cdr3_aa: CASSMQTEAFF
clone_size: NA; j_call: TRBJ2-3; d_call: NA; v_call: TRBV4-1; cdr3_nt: TGCGCCAGCAGCGGGGTGGGGGGAATGAATACGCAGTATTTT; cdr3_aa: CASSGVGGMNTQYF
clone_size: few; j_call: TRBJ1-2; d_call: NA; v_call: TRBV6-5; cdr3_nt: TGTGCCAGCAGCAAGGACCCTCAGGGCTATGGCTACACCTTC; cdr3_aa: CASSKDPQGYGYTF
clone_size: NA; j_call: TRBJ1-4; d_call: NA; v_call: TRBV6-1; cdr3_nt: TGTGCCAGCAGTGATCGAGGAGGCGAAAAACTGTTTTTT; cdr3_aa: CASSDRGGEKLFF
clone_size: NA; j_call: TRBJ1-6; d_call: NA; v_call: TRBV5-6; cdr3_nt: TGTGCCAGCAGCTCCCTGGGGGGCTCCTATAATTCACCCCTCCACTTT; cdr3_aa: CASSSLGGSYNSPLHF
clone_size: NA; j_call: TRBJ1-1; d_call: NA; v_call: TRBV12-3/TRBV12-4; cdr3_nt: TGTGCCAGCAGTGTAAATCAGGGGGAAGCTTTCTTT; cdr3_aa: CASSVNQGEAFF
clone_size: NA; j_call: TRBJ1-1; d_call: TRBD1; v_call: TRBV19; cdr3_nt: TGTGCCAGTAGTATCATTGCAGGGGGAGACACTGAAGCTTTCTTT; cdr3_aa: CASSIIAGGDTEAFF
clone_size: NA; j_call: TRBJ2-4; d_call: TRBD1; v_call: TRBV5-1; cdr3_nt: TGCGCCAGCAGCTTGGGGGGACAGGGTAACATTCAGTACTTC; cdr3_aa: CASSLGGQGNIQYF
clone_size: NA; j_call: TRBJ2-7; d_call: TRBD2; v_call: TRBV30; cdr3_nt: TGTGCCTGGAGCACCGGGGGGTCCTACGAGCAGTACTTC; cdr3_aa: CAWSTGGSYEQYF
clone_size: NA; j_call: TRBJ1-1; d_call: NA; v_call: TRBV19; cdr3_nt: TGTGCCAGTAGTATAGATGTATCGGTCCCGGAAGCTTTCTTT; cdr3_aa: CASSIDVSVPEAFF
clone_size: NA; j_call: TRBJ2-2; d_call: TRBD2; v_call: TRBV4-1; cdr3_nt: TGCGCCAGCAGCCAAGGGATCGGACTAGCGGGGGCGCTCTGGACCGGGGAGCTGTTTTTT; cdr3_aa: CASSQGIGLAGALWTGELFF
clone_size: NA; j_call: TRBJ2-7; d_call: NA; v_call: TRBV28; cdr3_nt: TGTGCCAGCAGGCGGACGGAGGAGGTCTACGAGCAGTACTTC; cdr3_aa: CASRRTEEVYEQYF
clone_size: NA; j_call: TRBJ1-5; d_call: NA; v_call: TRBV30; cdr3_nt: TGTGCCTGGTCAGCGACCCCCAATCAGCCCCAGCATTTT; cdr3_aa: CAWSATPNQPQHF
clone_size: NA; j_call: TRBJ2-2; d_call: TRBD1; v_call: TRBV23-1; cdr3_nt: TGCGCCAGCAGTCAATTCGACAGGGGTTGTACCGGGGAGCTGTTTTTT; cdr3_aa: CASSQFDRGCTGELFF
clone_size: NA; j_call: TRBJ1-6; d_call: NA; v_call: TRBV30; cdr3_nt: TGTGCCTGGAGTGTACAATATCGGGGATCCTATTCACCCCTCCACTTT; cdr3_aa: CAWSVQYRGSYSPLHF
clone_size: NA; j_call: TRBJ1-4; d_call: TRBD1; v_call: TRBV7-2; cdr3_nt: TGTGCCAGCAGCATAGGACAGGTTAATGAAAAACTGTTTTTT; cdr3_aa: CASSIGQVNEKLFF
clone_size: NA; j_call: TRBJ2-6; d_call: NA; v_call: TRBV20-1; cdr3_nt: TGCAGTGCTAGTCTCCCGGGATACTCTGGGGCCAACGTCCTGACTTTC; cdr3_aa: CSASLPGYSGANVLTF
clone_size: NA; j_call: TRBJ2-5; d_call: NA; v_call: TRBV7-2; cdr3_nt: TGTGCCAGCAGCTTAAAGGCAGGCCAAGAGACCCAGTACTTC; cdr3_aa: CASSLKAGQETQYF
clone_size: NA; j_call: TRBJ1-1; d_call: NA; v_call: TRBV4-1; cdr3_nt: TGCGCCAGCAGCCAGACTTATGGTGAAGCTTTCTTT; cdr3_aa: CASSQTYGEAFF
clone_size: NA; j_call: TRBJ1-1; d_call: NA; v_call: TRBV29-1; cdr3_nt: TGCAGCGTCGCTATTAACACTGAAGCTTTCTTT; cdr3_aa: CSVAINTEAFF
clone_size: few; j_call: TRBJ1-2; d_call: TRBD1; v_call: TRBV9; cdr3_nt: TGTGCCAGCAGCACCCGGACAGGGGGGGGCTACACCTTC; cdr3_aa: CASSTRTGGGYTF
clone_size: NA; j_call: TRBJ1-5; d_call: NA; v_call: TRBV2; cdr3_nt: TGTGCCAGCAGTGAGGAGGAGGTCGGCAATCAGCCCCAGCATTTT; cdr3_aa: CASSEEEVGNQPQHF
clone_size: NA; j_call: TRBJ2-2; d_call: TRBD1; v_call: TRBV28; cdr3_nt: TGTGCCAGCAGTTCAGGACAGGGGGACACCGGGGAGCTGTTTTTT; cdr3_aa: CASSSGQGDTGELFF
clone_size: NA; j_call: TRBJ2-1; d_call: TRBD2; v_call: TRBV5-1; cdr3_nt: TGCGCCAGCAGCCGGGAGGGGGATTCCTACAATGAGCAGTTCTTC; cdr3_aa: CASSREGDSYNEQFF
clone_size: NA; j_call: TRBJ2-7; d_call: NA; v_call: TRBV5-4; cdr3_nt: TGTGCCAGCACCTACACCGGGAGTTACGAGCAGTACTTC; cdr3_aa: CASTYTGSYEQYF
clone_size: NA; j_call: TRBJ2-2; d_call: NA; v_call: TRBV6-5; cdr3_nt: TGTGCCAGCAGATCGCGGTGGTCGGGCGGGGAGCTGTTTTTT; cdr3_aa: CASRSRWSGGELFF
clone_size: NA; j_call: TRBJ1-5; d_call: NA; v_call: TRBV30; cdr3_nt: TGTGCCTGGAGCTACAGCCCGGATCAGCCCCAGCATTTT; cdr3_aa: CAWSYSPDQPQHF
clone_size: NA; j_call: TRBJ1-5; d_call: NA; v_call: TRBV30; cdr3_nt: TGTGCCTGGAGTTGGACAAAAAATCAGCCCCAGCATTTT; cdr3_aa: CAWSWTKNQPQHF
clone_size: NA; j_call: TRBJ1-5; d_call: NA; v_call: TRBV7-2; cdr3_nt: TGTGCCAGCAGCTTATCGTCCGATCAGCCCCAGCATTTT; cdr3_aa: CASSLSSDQPQHF
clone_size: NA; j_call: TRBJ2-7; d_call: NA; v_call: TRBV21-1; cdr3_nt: TGTGCCAGCAGCAAAACGGCTAGCCGTTGGAGCGAGCAGTACTTC; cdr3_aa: CASSKTASRWSEQYF
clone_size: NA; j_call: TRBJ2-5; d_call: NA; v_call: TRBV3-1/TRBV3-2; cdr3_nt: TGTGCCAGCAGCCAGACCGGGGAAGAGACCCAGTACTTC; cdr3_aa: CASSQTGEETQYF
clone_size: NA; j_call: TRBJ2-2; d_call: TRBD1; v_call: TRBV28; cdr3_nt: TGTGCCAGCAGCCGTCAGGGGGCGGGCACCGGGGAGCTGTTTTTT; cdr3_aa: CASSRQGAGTGELFF
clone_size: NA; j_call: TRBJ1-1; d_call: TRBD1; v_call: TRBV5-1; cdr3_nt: TGCGCCAGCAGCTTGGTGGGACAGGGGCTGAAGAACACTGAAGCTTTCTTT; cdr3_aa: CASSLVGQGLKNTEAFF
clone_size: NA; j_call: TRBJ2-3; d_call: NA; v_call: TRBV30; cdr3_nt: TGTGCCTCCTCTCATACGGGGGTCACAGATACGCAGTATTTT; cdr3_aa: CASSHTGVTDTQYF
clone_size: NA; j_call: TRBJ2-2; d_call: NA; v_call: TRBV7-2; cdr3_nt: TGTGCCAGCAGTCCAAATAGAGACTCATCAAACACCGGGGAGCTGTTTTTT; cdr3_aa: CASSPNRDSSNTGELFF
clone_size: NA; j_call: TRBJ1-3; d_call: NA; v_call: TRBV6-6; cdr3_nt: TGTGCCAGCAGTTACTCCCCGGCAGGGCGAGGAAACACCATATATTTT; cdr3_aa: CASSYSPAGRGNTIYF
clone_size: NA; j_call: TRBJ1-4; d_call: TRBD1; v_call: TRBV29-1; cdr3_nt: TGCAGCGTTGGGACAGGTCTAAATCCTCATGAAAAACTGTTTTTT; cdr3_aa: CSVGTGLNPHEKLFF
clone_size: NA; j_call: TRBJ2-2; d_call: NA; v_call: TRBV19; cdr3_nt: TGTGCCAGTTCTATCAGGGGAGAGAGCGGGGAGCTGTTTTTT; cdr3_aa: CASSIRGESGELFF
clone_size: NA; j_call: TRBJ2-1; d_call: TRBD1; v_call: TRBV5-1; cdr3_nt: TGCGCCAGCAGCTGGAAACCCGACAGGGTTGAGCAGTTCTTC; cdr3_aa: CASSWKPDRVEQFF
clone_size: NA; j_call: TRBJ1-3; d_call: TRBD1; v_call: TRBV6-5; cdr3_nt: TGTGCCAGCAGTTACGGACAGGGGGCTGGAAACACCATATATTTT; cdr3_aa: CASSYGQGAGNTIYF
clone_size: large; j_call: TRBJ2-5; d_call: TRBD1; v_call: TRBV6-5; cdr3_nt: TGTGCCAGCAGAACTGACAGGGATCTTTGGACCCAGTACTTC; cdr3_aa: CASRTDRDLWTQYF
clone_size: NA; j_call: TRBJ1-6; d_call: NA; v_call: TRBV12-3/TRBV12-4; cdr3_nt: TGTGCCAGCAGTTTTGGGGGCAATTCACCCCTCCACTTT; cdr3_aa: CASSFGGNSPLHF
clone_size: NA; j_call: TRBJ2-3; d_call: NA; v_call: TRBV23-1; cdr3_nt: TGCGCCAGCAGTCAATGGGGGCAGTTCACAGATACGCAGTATTTT; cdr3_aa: CASSQWGQFTDTQYF
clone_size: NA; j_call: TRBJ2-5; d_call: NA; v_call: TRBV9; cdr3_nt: NA; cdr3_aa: CASSVGMGGFLAGRQETQYF
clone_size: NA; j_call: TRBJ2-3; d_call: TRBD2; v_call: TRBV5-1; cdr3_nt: TGCGCCAGCAGCTTGGGTACTAGCGGGGGGGCGTTTACGCAGTATTTT; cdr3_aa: CASSLGTSGGAFTQYF
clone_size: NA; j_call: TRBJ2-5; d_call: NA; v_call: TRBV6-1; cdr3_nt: TGTGCCAGCAGTGAAAGACAGTTTGAGACCCAGTACTTC; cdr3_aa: CASSERQFETQYF
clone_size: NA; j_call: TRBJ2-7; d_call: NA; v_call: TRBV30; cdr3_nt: TGTGCCTGGAGTGTTAGCTCCTACGAGCAGTACTTC; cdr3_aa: CAWSVSSYEQYF
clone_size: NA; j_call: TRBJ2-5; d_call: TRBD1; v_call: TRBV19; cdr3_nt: TGTGCCAGGGCCGGACAGGGGCAAGAGACCCAGTACTTC; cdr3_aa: CARAGQGQETQYF